This T cell receptor (beta chain) comes out of a study of beta chain features in type 1 diabetes. About the study: Analysis included 95 million to 140 million sorted cells drawn from all samples. The study, taken as a whole, reports: Fewer junction insertions and more nucleotide deletions appeared in type 1 diabetes patients. TCRB CDR3 length was moderately but significantly reduced in all four CD4+ subsets of Type 1 diabetes patients.

What was sequenced were expressed TCRB transcripts, since all of the isolated RNA had been reverse transcribed. Naive, central memory and regulatory T cell samples came to a mean of roughly 4 million reads. Produced via immunoSEQ multiplex PCR; TCRdb's table is partial and in-frame only. The sample lists 350,000 or so clones; 20% were seen once. Note on this clone: Its antigen is currently unknown.

V was trimmed by 5 bases and J by 8 bases, leaving 9 bases between them. The germline CDR1 and CDR2 sequences are SGHNT and YENEEA. The CDR3 length is 12 residues. The clonotype comes from a woman aged 18 to 35 in good health. The rearrangement uses TRBV11-3 and TRBJ2-2, with D hard to call. Material: naive CD4+ T cells from blood. The CDR3, as DNA: TGTGCCAGCAGCCTCCGGAGAGGGGAGCTGTTTTTT. Residues: CASSLRRGELFF.